This TCR beta chain was retrieved from a study of neurological immune-mediated disorders. In the study overall: For the approximately 34 multiple sclerosis patients, the disease was relapsing-remitting in around 31 and secondary progressive in 3.

Unsorted libraries were generated from 2 million PBMCs held at -80 degrees C. TCRdb re-derived calls from the 5' RACE reads in MiXCR, one entry per CDR3 protein. The sample consists of tens of thousands of distinct CDR3 sequences, 4.5% of them appearing once. General observations from the study: None of the CDR3 amino acid sequences of expanded clones were shared across subjects, and this suggested private repertoires in all groups.

The sample holds many counts of this clonotype. Antigen specificity is unknown. Germline CDR1 is MGHDK and CDR2 is SYGVNS. The germline V and J ends were trimmed by 4 bases and 3 bases, with 11 bases remaining between them. This CDR3 has 14 amino acids. The clonotype originates from a woman in her fifties or sixties with multiple sclerosis. The rearrangement links TRBV25-1 to TRBJ2-3; no definite D call. Sample: PBMCs. DNA for the CDR3: TGTGCCAGCAGTGCTGGCGGAGTTACAGATACGCAGTATTTT. It codes for CASSAGGVTDTQYF.